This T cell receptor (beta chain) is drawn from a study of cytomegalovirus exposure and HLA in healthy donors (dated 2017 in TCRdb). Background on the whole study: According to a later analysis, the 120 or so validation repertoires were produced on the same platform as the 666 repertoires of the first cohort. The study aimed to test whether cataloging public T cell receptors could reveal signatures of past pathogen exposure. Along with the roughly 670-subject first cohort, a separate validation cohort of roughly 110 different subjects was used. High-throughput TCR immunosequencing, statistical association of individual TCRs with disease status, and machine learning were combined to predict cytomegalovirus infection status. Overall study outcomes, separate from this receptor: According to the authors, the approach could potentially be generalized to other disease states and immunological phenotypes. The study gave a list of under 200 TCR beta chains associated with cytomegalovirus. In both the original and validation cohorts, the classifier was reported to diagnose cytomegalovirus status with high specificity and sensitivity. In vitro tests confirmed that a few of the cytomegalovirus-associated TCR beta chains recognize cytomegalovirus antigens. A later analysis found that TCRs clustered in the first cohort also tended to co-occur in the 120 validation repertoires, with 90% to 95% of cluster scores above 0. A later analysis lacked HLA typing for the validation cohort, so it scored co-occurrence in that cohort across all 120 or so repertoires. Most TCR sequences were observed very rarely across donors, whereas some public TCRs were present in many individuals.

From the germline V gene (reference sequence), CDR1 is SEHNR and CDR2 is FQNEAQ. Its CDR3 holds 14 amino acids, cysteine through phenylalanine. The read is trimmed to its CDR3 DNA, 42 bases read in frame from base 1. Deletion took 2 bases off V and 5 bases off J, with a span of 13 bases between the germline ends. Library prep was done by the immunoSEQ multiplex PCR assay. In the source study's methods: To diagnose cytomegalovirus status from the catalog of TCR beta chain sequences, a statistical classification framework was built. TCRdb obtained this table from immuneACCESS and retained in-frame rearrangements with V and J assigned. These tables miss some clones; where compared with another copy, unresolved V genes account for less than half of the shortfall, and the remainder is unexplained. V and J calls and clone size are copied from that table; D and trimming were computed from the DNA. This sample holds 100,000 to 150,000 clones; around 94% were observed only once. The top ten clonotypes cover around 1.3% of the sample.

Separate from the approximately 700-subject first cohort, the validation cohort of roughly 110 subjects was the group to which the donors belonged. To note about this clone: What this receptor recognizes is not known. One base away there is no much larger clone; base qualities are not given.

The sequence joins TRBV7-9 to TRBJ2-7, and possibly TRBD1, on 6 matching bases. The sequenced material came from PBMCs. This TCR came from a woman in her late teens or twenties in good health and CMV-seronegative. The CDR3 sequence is CASSLSQGFDEQYF. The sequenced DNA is TGTGCCAGCAGCTTATCACAGGGTTTTGACGAGCAGTACTTC. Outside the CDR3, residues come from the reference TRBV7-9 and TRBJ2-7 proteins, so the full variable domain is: DTGVSQNPRHKITKRGQNVTFRCDPISEHNRLYWYRQTLGQGPEFLTYFQNEAQLEKSRLLSDRFSAERPKGSFSTLEIQRTEQGDSAMYLCASSLSQGFDEQYFGPGTRLTVT.